The 26 T cell receptor beta chains presented below share a single source sample, sequenced in a study of metastatic and nonmetastatic thyroid tumors. Patients had received no treatment of any kind before thyroid surgery. TCRdb re-analyzed the PCR reads through MiXCR. This sample yields roughly 39,000 clones, of which around half are seen a single time; around 24% belongs to the top ten. The sample taken for sequencing was tumor tissue. These receptor sequences come from a male donor with papillary thyroid cancer or a benign thyroid nodule (not recorded which). Some clones in this sample may be carry-over from other donors' samples.

The chain employs TRBV11-2 and TRBJ2-7; 14 nucleotides match TRBD2. CDR1 and CDR2 from the germline V gene are SGHAT and FQNNGV. This CDR3 is 16 amino acids long. With V trimmed by 6 bases and J by 0 bases, 4 bases remained unmatched. The CDR3 nucleotides are TGTGCCAGCAGAAGGACTAGCGGGGGGAGCTCCTACGAGCAGTACTTC. Protein: CASRRTSGGSSYEQYF.

The chain uses TRBV7-8 and TRBJ1-2; D unresolved. Between the trimmed V and J ends, which lost 0 bases and 4 bases, there was a span of 9 bases. Germline CDR1 reads SGHVS; CDR2 reads FQNEAQ. The CDR3 totals 14 residues. This CDR3 reads CASSLAREGYGYTF. The CDR3 DNA is TGTGCCAGCAGCTTAGCCCGCGAGGGCTATGGCTACACCTTC.

V and J are TRBV4-2 and TRBJ2-5; 9 bases agree with TRBD1. V trimming: 2 bases; J trimming: 5 bases; junction bases outside the gene matches: 9. Germline V gives CDR1 LGHNA, CDR2 YNFKEQ. The CDR3 totals 16 residues. The CDR3 DNA reads as TGTGCCAGCAGCCAAAATGAGGACAGGGGCTGGGAGACCCAGTACTTC. Translating gives CASSQNEDRGWETQYF.

This clone was picked up a small number of times. The CDR3 end shows no conserved phenylalanine or tryptophan, and so a read error is likely. The gene calls are TRBV6-1 and TRBJ1-2; 8 bases agree with TRBD1. Unmatched junction bases numbered 3, after V lost 1 base and J lost 5 bases. Germline V CDR1 and CDR2: MNHNS, SASEGT. The CDR3 runs 14 residues. Here the CDR3 DNA reads TGTGCCAGCAGTGAAGGGACAGGGTTGTATGGCTACACCCTC. The encoded protein is CASSEGTGLYGYTL.

CDR3: CASSQSGYSSYEQYF. The CDR3 bases are TGCGCCAGCAGCCAGAGCGGGTACAGCTCCTACGAGCAGTACTTC. The rearrangement joins TRBV4-3 to TRBJ2-7; a possible D gene is TRBD2 (6 bases). The germline gives CDR1 LGHNA, CDR2 YSLEER. V was shortened by 3 bases and J by 0 bases, with 12 bases between the two germline ends. This CDR3 is 15 amino acids long.

This clone was detected only a few times. V usage is TRBV5-1 and J usage is TRBJ2-7; the D gene could be TRBD1 or TRBD2 (5 bases each). This CDR3 spans 13 amino acids. V was clipped by 4 bases and J by 2 bases, with 10 bases between them. The germline V gene has CDR1 SGHRS and CDR2 YFSETQ. CDR3 DNA: TGCGCCAGCAGCCTGATGGGGGCCTACGAGCAGTACTTC. This translates into CASSLMGAYEQYF.

This rearrangement joins TRBV5-1 to TRBJ2-1; perhaps TRBD2 as D (5 bases). Trimming pared 0 bases from V and 0 bases from J, leaving 7 bases between. The CDR3 sequence is 15 residues long. Germline V lookup: CDR1 SGHRS, CDR2 YFSETQ. DNA of the CDR3: TGCGCCAGCAGCTTGGACGGGATCTCCTACAATGAGCAGTTCTTC. This sequence encodes CASSLDGISYNEQFF.

The rearrangement links TRBV5-1 to TRBJ2-7, with 7 positions matching TRBD1. There are 16 residues in the CDR3. Germline values: CDR1 SGHRS, CDR2 YFSETQ. Germline trimming cut 0 bases from V and 2 bases from J; bases unmatched to any gene: 8. The DNA for the CDR3 is TGCGCCAGCAGCTTGGGGTTCGGGGACAGAGCCTACGAGCAGTACTTC. This codes for CASSLGFGDRAYEQYF.

This clone is labeled as large. The J gene is TRBJ1-2, the V gene TRBV19, with 9 bases lining up with TRBD1. J was trimmed by 4 bases and V by 6 bases; bases with no gene match: 3. This CDR3 contains 13 residues. Germline-derived CDR1 and CDR2 are LNHDA and SQIVND (reference sequence). The CDR3 is CASSGQGPYGYTF. CDR3 nucleotides: TGTGCCAGTAGCGGACAGGGGCCCTATGGCTACACCTTC.

The genes are TRBV6-1 and TRBJ1-2; D uncertain. Trimming shortened V by 5 bases and J by 2 bases, and 18 bases separated the two germline ends. Germline values: CDR1 MNHNS, CDR2 SASEGT. This CDR3 contains 16 residues. The CDR3 DNA follows: TGTGCCAGCAGTCCTTTTTCCGTTATTACAAACTATGGCTACACCTTC. Amino acid sequence: CASSPFSVITNYGYTF.

This clone has only one observation. The chain has TRBV20-1 and TRBJ1-2; D call uncertain. Trimming took off 3 bases at V and 4 bases at J, with 15 bases between the two ends. The CDR3 consists of 14 residues. CDR1 and CDR2 (germline): DFQATT, SNEGSKA (reference sequence). CDR3 DNA sequence: TGCAGTGCTAGGGAGTCCGGAGAGATCTATGGCTACACCTTC. Amino acids: CSARESGEIYGYTF.

This sequence joins TRBV11-2 and TRBJ2-3; 11 bases line up with TRBD2. The CDR3 contains 17 residues. Germline V gene data show CDR1 as SGHAT and CDR2 as FQNNGV. V gave up 5 bases and J gave up 0 bases; unmatched junction bases: 7. CDR3 DNA: TGTGCCAGCAGCAACCAACTAGCGGGGGAAAGCACAGATACGCAGTATTTT. This sequence encodes CASSNQLAGESTDTQYF.

Only a few counts were recorded for this clone. This chain joins TRBV4-1 and TRBJ1-5; D gene unclear. CDR1 MGHRA and CDR2 YSYEKL come from the germline V gene. Trimming cost V 0 bases and J 6 bases, with 6 bases left between them. The CDR3 sequence is 13 residues long. Here the CDR3 reads CASSQDRGQPQHF. The DNA for the CDR3 is TGCGCCAGCAGCCAAGATCGGGGTCAGCCCCAGCATTTT.

Only a few counts were recorded for this clone. The chain employs TRBV29-1 and TRBJ2-7; 9 nucleotides match TRBD1. Germline V gene data show CDR1 as SQVTM and CDR2 as ANQGSEA. The CDR3 is 12 amino acids. The junction had 5 bases not matched to a gene; V was cut back by 8 bases and J by 3 bases. The CDR3 region is CSFRDRDYEQYF. In nucleotides, the CDR3 is TGCAGCTTCCGGGACAGGGACTACGAGCAGTACTTC.

This clone appeared a single time. The chain couples TRBV20-1 to TRBJ1-1; 11 bases fit TRBD1. CDR1 DFQATT and CDR2 SNEGSKA come from the germline V gene (reference sequence). With V trimmed by 6 bases and J by 4 bases, 7 bases remained unmatched. CDR3 size: 14 residues. The CDR3 here is CSARDRGLSTEAFF. For the CDR3, the DNA is TGCAGTGCCCGGGACAGGGGGTTGAGCACTGAAGCTTTCTTT.

The chain uses TRBV6-2 or TRBV6-3 and TRBJ2-7, with D perhaps being TRBD1 or TRBD2 (5 bases each). The CDR3 has 15 residues. Germline V gives CDR1 MNHEY, CDR2 SVGEGT. Trimming shortened V by 4 bases and J by 4 bases, and 17 bases separated the two germline ends. CDR3 region: CASSFRGGEIYEQYF. The CDR3 DNA is TGTGCCAGCAGTTTTCGGGGCGGAGAGATTTACGAGCAGTACTTC.

The sample holds a few counts of this clone. J is TRBJ2-7 and V is TRBV2; TRBD1 agrees at 9 bases. CDR1 and CDR2 (germline): SNHLY, FYNNEI. CDR3 size: 14 residues. V was pared by 6 bases and J by 5 bases, with 8 bases of the junction left unmatched. The CDR3 region is CASRRGTGSDEQYF. CDR3 nucleotides: TGTGCCAGCAGGCGGGGGACAGGGTCGGACGAGCAGTACTTC. Variable domain in full (rest from reference TRBV2 and TRBJ2-7): EPEVTQTPSHQVTQMGQEVILRCVPISNHLYFYWYRQILGQKVEFLVSFYNNEISEKSEIFDDQFSVERPDGSNFTLKIRSTKLEDSAMYFCASRRGTGSDEQYFGPGTRLTVT.

The chain carries TRBV6-2 or TRBV6-3 and TRBJ1-6, with D uncertain. CDR1 MNHEY and CDR2 SVGEGT come from the germline V gene. V lost 11 bases and J lost 7, with 15 bases in between. There are 13 residues in the CDR3. CDR3 DNA: TGTGCCGGGCGGACCGGTTCGAATTCACCCCTCCACTTT. Encoded protein: CAGRTGSNSPLHF.

This clone was observed a handful of times. The rearrangement links TRBV6-1 to TRBJ1-2; possibly TRBD1 for D (5 bases). The length of the CDR3 is 14 residues. The V end was cut by 4 bases, the J end by 1 base, with 10 bases between. Germline loops: CDR1 MNHNS, CDR2 SASEGT. The CDR3 here is CASSVAGLNYGYTF. CDR3 sequence (DNA): TGTGCCAGCAGTGTGGCAGGGCTTAACTATGGCTACACCTTC.

The chain links TRBV19 to TRBJ2-7; a weak D match, TRBD1 (7 bases). Per germline, CDR1 LNHDA and CDR2 SQIVND (reference sequence). V was clipped by 5 bases and J by 3 bases, with 20 bases between them. There are 16 residues in the CDR3. CDR3 bases: TGTGCCAGTAGTTCCCAAGGGCGGGACAGCCACTACGAGCAGTACTTC. As protein: CASSSQGRDSHYEQYF.

The rearrangement joins TRBV11-2 to TRBJ2-2, with a tentative D call TRBD1 (7 bases). The CDR3 length is 17 residues. The V gene's germline CDR1 is SGHAT and CDR2 FQNNGV. V lost 4 bases to trimming and J lost 3 bases, with 18 bases between them. In DNA form, the CDR3 reads TGTGCCAGCAGCTATGAGGCGGGACAGCCTGACACCGGGGAGCTGTTTTTT. Its protein is CASSYEAGQPDTGELFF. The variable domain in full, with the rest retrieved from reference TRBV11-2 and TRBJ2-2, is EAGVAQSPRYKIIEKRQSVAFWCNPISGHATLYWYQQILGQGPKLLIQFQNNGVVDDSQLPKDRFSAERLKGVDSTLKIQPAKLEDSAVYLCASSYEAGQPDTGELFFGEGSRLTVL.

This clone was observed a handful of times. This chain connects TRBV20-1 to TRBJ1-2; D not resolved. Germline values: CDR1 DFQATT, CDR2 SNEGSKA (reference sequence). This CDR3 spans 12 amino acids. Trimming pared 6 bases from V and 5 bases from J, leaving 13 bases between. CDR3 in DNA: TGCAGTGCCCCGGACGCCCGTTATGGCTACACCTTC. Protein sequence: CSAPDARYGYTF.

This clone was counted between two and nine times. The chain uses TRBV6-1 and TRBJ2-6; D unresolved. The CDR3 length is 14 residues. Germline CDR1 MNHNS, CDR2 SASEGT. The V and J ends lost 1 base and 4 bases respectively, with 5 bases between them. The DNA for the CDR3 is TGTGCCAGCAGTGAAGGGAGAGGGGCCAACGTCCTGACTTTC. It translates to CASSEGRGANVLTF.

This chain uses TRBV7-3 with TRBJ2-1; 7 bases fit TRBD2. Germline V gives CDR1 SGHTA, CDR2 FQGTGA. The CDR3 sequence is 17 residues long. The ends lost 0 bases at V and 0 bases at J; junction bases unmatched: 5. The CDR3 protein is CASSLTGSGTSYNEQFF. CDR3 DNA sequence: TGTGCCAGCAGCTTAACGGGGAGCGGGACCTCCTACAATGAGCAGTTCTTC.

The chain joins TRBV30 to TRBJ1-6; D ambiguous. V lost 3 bases and J lost 8, with 17 bases in between. The CDR3 has 15 amino acids. Germline values: CDR1 GTSNPN, CDR2 SVGIG (reference sequence). The CDR3 loop is CAWRAPARAYSPLHF. DNA of the CDR3: TGTGCCTGGAGAGCCCCCGCGAGGGCGTATTCACCCCTCCACTTT.

On this clone itself: A read error may produce the germline difference seen at one junction end. The chain uses TRBV7-9 and TRBJ1-6; possibly TRBD1 for D (6 bases). CDR1 is SEHNR and CDR2 is FQNEAQ in the germline V gene (reference sequence). CDR3 length: 14 amino acids. In DNA form, the CDR3 reads TGCGCCAGCAGCTTAGGGGGAAGTAACTCACCCCTCCACTTT. Translated, it gives CASSLGGSNSPLHF.